A single sample gave rise to the 6 T cell receptor beta chains below, sequenced in a study of PD-1 blockade in classical Hodgkin lymphoma. Sequencing used immunoSEQ multiplex PCR; TCRdb keeps in-frame clones, though not all of them. The sample holds tens of thousands of clones, around 80% seen once. Time point specified: cycle 4 day 1 (C4D1), after more than five weeks of nivolumab. Every patient was affected by relapse after autologous stem cell transplantation, while exposure to brentuximab vedotin was not uniform. The sample consisted of peripheral blood mononuclear cells (PBMCs), taken before the fourth cycle of nivolumab. The receptors were sampled from a human donor with classical Hodgkin lymphoma.

At least ten counts were recorded for this clone. The V and J genes are TRBV5-6 and TRBJ1-1; no reliable D call. V lost 4 bases and J 6 bases, leaving 16 bases between the germline ends. This CDR3 has 14 amino acids. Looked up from germline, CDR1 is SGHDT and CDR2 is YYEEEE. CDR3 coding DNA: TGTGCCAGCAGCCCGTGGTATATGCGCGCTGAAGCTTTCTTT. Its translation: CASSPWYMRAEAFF. Supplemented by reference TRBV5-6 and TRBJ1-1, the full variable domain reads DAGVTQSPTHLIKTRGQQVTLRCSPKSGHDTVSWYQQALGQGPQFIFQYYEEEERQRGNFPDRFSGHQFPNYSSELNVNALLLGDSALYLCASSPWYMRAEAFFGQGTRLTVV.

The chain has TRBV7-2 and TRBJ2-7; 13 bases fit TRBD2. This CDR3 region has 16 residues. The junction had 4 bases not matched to a gene; V was cut back by 3 bases and J by 2 bases. Germline V gives CDR1 SGHTA, CDR2 FQGNSA. The chain's CDR3 is CASSFGLAGAAYEQYF. For the CDR3, the DNA is TGTGCCAGCAGCTTCGGACTAGCGGGGGCAGCCTACGAGCAGTACTTC.

The J gene is TRBJ1-1, the V gene TRBV27; weak D call: TRBD1 (5 bases). Between the trimmed V and J ends, which lost 3 bases and 3 bases, there was a span of 20 bases. Germline V gene data show CDR1 as MNHEY and CDR2 as SMNVEV (reference sequence). CDR3 size: 17 residues. The CDR3 DNA is TGTGCCAGCAGTTTTACTGCAGGGAGCGGTCCCGACACTGAAGCTTTCTTT. Translated, it gives CASSFTAGSGPDTEAFF.

The V call is TRBV6-5, the J call TRBJ1-1; tentative D call: TRBD1 (5 bases). CDR1 MNHEY and CDR2 SVGAGI come from the germline V gene. The CDR3 runs 15 residues. V was clipped by 4 bases and J by 0 bases, with 12 bases between them. In DNA, the CDR3 is TGTGCCAGCAGTTCATGGGGGGGAATGAACACTGAAGCTTTCTTT. It encodes CASSSWGGMNTEAFF.

The chain carries TRBV6-1 and TRBJ2-7, with D uncertain. CDR1 is MNHNS, CDR2 SASEGT, per germline. There are 14 residues in the CDR3. The V gene lost 8 bases and the J gene lost 4 bases, with 18 bases spanning the gap. The CDR3 spells CASWGIREGYEQYF. The DNA of the CDR3 is TGTGCCAGCTGGGGAATTAGGGAAGGTTACGAGCAGTACTTC.

This clone was recorded a few times. This chain uses TRBV19 with TRBJ1-1, with D uncertain. V lost 3 bases and J lost 5, with 4 bases in between. CDR1 is LNHDA and CDR2 is SQIVND in the germline V gene (reference sequence). This CDR3 has 11 amino acids. The CDR3 loop reads CASSMRTEAFF. CDR3 nucleotides: TGTGCCAGTAGTATGAGGACTGAAGCTTTCTTT. The full variable domain, with the rest looked up from reference TRBV19 and TRBJ1-1, is DGGITQSPKYLFRKEGQNVTLSCEQNLNHDAMYWYRQDPGQGLRLIYYSQIVNDFQKGDIAEGYSVSREKKESFPLTVTSAQKNPTAFYLCASSMRTEAFFGQGTRLTVV.